What follows is one T cell receptor beta chain and its context. The antigen is undetermined. These data originate in a study of shared clonotypes between healthy human individuals. At the level of the study: In total, the donors were a couple of women and a few men aged 18 to 49. Study-level points and caveats: Four donors showed sharing of 4.5% to 6% of naive CD4 clonotypes. Memory subsets had estimated richness that was generally smaller than that of naive subsets.

J was trimmed by 7 bases and V by 0 bases; bases with no gene match: 8. This CDR3 is built from 16 residues. CDR1 is SGDLS and CDR2 is YYNGEE in the germline V gene. The naive CD8 subset, CD45RO-negative cells positively selected for CCR7, excluded terminally differentiated effector memory CD45RA+ cells. Those who donated, Caucasian adults without exception, all lived in Nashville, Tennessee. The repertoire was sequenced with immunoSEQ multiplex PCR; TCRdb's copy has only in-frame clones and lacks some. Seen here are roughly 2,000,000 clones, 93% observed once, and the top ten hold approximately 1.6%.

The sequenced sample was naive CD8+ T cells from PBMCs. The receptor was isolated from a man between 18 and 29 years old in good health. Some clones in this sample may be carry-over from other donors' samples. The gene calls are TRBV9 and TRBJ2-1; 9 bases fit TRBD1. CDR3 loop: CASSVGTGVEFNEQFF. The CDR3 DNA follows: TGTGCCAGCAGCGTAGGGACAGGGGTGGAGTTTAATGAGCAGTTCTTC. Combining the CDR3 with reference TRBV9 and TRBJ2-1 gives the whole variable domain DSGVTQTPKHLITATGQRVTLRCSPRSGDLSVYWYQQSLDQGLQFLIQYYNGEERAKGNILERFSAQQFPDLHSELNLSSLELGDSALYFCASSVGTGVEFNEQFFGPGTRLTVL.